Below are 10 T cell receptor beta chains sequenced from a single sample in a study of human T cells and chemical hapten exposure. The time point denotes: healthy volunteer bleed at 6 weeks. The template was total RNA from unfractionated whole blood. TCRdb re-analysed the RACE reads in MiXCR, keeping a single row per CDR3 protein. The sample has about 30,000 distinct CDR3 sequences; roughly 5.4% are singletons. The sequencing input was whole blood. The receptors stem from a human donor in good health. Some clones in this sample may be carry-over from other donors' samples.

The rearrangement links TRBV7-2 to TRBJ2-3; possible D gene TRBD2, 6 bases. Trimming pared 3 bases from V and 3 bases from J, leaving 10 bases between. The V gene's germline CDR1 is SGHTA and CDR2 FQGNSA. The CDR3 has 14 amino acids. The CDR3: CASSLTSWTDTQYF. CDR3 coding DNA: TGTGCCAGCAGCTTGACTAGTTGGACAGATACGCAGTATTTT.

This clonotype has a handful of counts. This chain connects TRBV11-2 to TRBJ2-7; possibly TRBD2 for D (5 bases). V lost 2 bases and J lost 3, with 20 bases in between. CDR3 length equals 17 residues. Germline-derived CDR1 and CDR2 are SGHAT and FQNNGV. As DNA, the CDR3 is TGTGCCAGCAGCTTAAGAGGTTCGGGGTACTTAGTCTACGAGCAGTACTTC. Encoded protein: CASSLRGSGYLVYEQYF.

This clonotype was seen repeatedly, ten times or more. This rearrangement joins TRBV29-1 to TRBJ2-7, with 8 bases that match TRBD2. Trimming took 4 bases from V and 4 from J; bases not matched to a gene: 9. Per the germline V gene, CDR1 is SQVTM and CDR2 is ANQGSEA. CDR3 length: 14 amino acids. The CDR3 nucleotides read TGCAGCGTTGCCCCAGCGGGAGTGATATACGAGCAGTACTTC. Its translation: CSVAPAGVIYEQYF.

This clonotype was detected many times. CDR3 DNA sequence: TGTGCCAGCAGTGACAGGACCGCCTACGAGCAGTACTTC. Its translation is CASSDRTAYEQYF. The chain has TRBV2 and TRBJ2-7; D remains unclear. The CDR3 contains 13 residues. Trimming stripped 3 bases from V and 2 bases from J, with 8 bases between. Per germline, CDR1 SNHLY and CDR2 FYNNEI.

In this sample, this clonotype turned up a few times. This chain uses TRBV6-2 or TRBV6-3 with TRBJ2-1, with D maybe TRBD2 (7 bases). The germline V gene encodes CDR1 MNHEY and CDR2 SVGEGT. This CDR3 spans 14 amino acids. The germline V and J ends were trimmed by 2 bases and 12 bases, with 17 bases remaining between them. As DNA, the CDR3 is TGTGCCAGCAGTTACGGGGGGGGCCCGTCCGGGCAGTTCTTC. This gives the protein CASSYGGGPSGQFF.

This clonotype was seen only a few times. The chain links TRBV3-1 to TRBJ2-7, with 9 positions matching TRBD2. J was trimmed by 7 bases and V by 3 bases; bases with no gene match: 13. This CDR3 is 16 amino acids long. CDR1 LGHDT and CDR2 YNNKEL come from the germline V gene (reference sequence). The CDR3 protein is CASSHALSGRAVEQYF. The DNA of the CDR3 is TGTGCCAGCAGCCACGCCCTTAGCGGGAGAGCAGTGGAGCAGTACTTC.

Of note for this clonotype: This could be a read error, since a much larger clone is one nucleotide away. In DNA, the CDR3 is TGCAGCGTTGGGCTAGCGGGAGGTAGCAGCAACATTCAGCACTTC. Translation: CSVGLAGGSSNIQHF. This rearrangement joins TRBV29-1 to TRBJ2-4; 11 nucleotides agree with TRBD2. This CDR3 contains 15 residues. Germline V gene data show CDR1 as SQVTM and CDR2 as ANQGSEA. Filled out from reference TRBV29-1 and TRBJ2-4, the complete variable domain reads SAVISQKPSRDICQRGTSLTIQCQVDSQVTMMFWYRQQPGQSLTLIATANQGSEATYESGFVIDKFPISRPNLTFSTLTVSNMSPEDSSIYLCSVGLAGGSSNIQHFGAGTRLSVL.

This clonotype showed up just a few times. The chain links TRBV6-2 or TRBV6-3 to TRBJ1-1, with D hard to call. Trimming stripped 2 bases from V and 6 bases from J, with 10 bases between. CDR1 and CDR2 (germline): MNHEY, SVGEGT. This CDR3 has 13 amino acids. In nucleotides, the CDR3 is TGTGCCAGCAGTTACGGCACCCGAGCTGAAGCTTTCTTT. This sequence encodes CASSYGTRAEAFF.

The sample holds a few counts of this clonotype. The chain links TRBV4-1 to TRBJ1-1; D gene uncertain. Germline CDR1 MGHRA, CDR2 YSYEKL. This CDR3 has 14 residues. Trimming pared 6 bases from V and 1 base from J, leaving 12 bases between. The CDR3 DNA is TGCGCCAGCAGAGGACTGTTGAAGAACACTGAAGCTTTCTTT. Encoded protein: CASRGLLKNTEAFF.

This chain links TRBV7-9 with TRBJ1-5, with D possibly TRBD1 on 6 matching bases. The CDR3 covers 14 residues. V was cut by 6 bases and J by 7 bases, with 16 bases left in between. CDR1 and CDR2 from the germline V gene are SEHNR and FQNEAQ (reference sequence). As DNA, the CDR3 is TGTGCCAGCAGTCAAACAGGGAATGGACAGCCCCAGCATTTT. Residues: CASSQTGNGQPQHF.